The rows below give T cell receptor beta chains drawn from one sample of a study of T cell responses to AZD1222 COVID-19 vaccine. TCRdb's copy holds only in-frame clones and misses some; the assay was immunoSEQ multiplex PCR. The sample records 180,000 or so clones, about nine tenths being singletons. This specimen was peripheral blood, taken 28 days after the second AZD1222 dose. The receptors here all came from an adult who received the AZD1222 COVID-19 vaccine. The CDR3 runs from the conserved cysteine through the conserved F or W. The D gene is left open where the match is weak. Clone size is shown for a subset of rows, as once, few, many or a class of expanded clone.

D gene	V gene	J gene	clone size	CDR3 DNA	CDR3 protein
NA	TRBV3-1/TRBV3-2	TRBJ1-2	once	TGTGCCAGCAGCCAAGAAAGGGCTACCTATGGCTACACCTTC	CASSQERATYGYTF
NA	TRBV6-5	TRBJ1-3	NA	TGTGCCAGCAGAGGGGGCTCTGGAAACACCATATATTTT	CASRGGSGNTIYF
NA	TRBV30	TRBJ1-5	NA	TGTGCCTGGAGTAGAGGGGTAGGTCAGCCCCAGCATTTT	CAWSRGVGQPQHF
NA	TRBV30	TRBJ1-2	NA	TGTGCCTGGAGCCGGAAAGGTGGCTACACCTTC	CAWSRKGGYTF
NA	TRBV19	TRBJ2-7	NA	TGTGCCAGTAGCTCCGGGGAGACACCCTACGAGCAGTACTTC	CASSSGETPYEQYF
NA	TRBV6-5	TRBJ1-4	NA	TGTGCCAGCAGGGGGACGAGCCGGAATGAAAAACTGTTTTTT	CASRGTSRNEKLFF
TRBD2	TRBV7-6	TRBJ2-1	NA	TGTGCCAGCAGCTTAGCCCCTAGCGGGAGGCCAAACAATGAGCAGTTCTTC	CASSLAPSGRPNNEQFF
NA	TRBV5-1	TRBJ2-5	NA	TGCGCCAGCAGCTTGGGGGTTAGCCCGCTGGAGACCCAGTACTTC	CASSLGVSPLETQYF
TRBD1	TRBV27	TRBJ1-2	NA	TGTGCCAGCAGTCCGGGACAGCGAAACAACTATGGCTACACCTTC	CASSPGQRNNYGYTF
TRBD1	TRBV5-1	TRBJ1-1	NA	TGCGCCAGCACCCCGAGGGGGCGGATGAACACTGAAGCTTTCTTT	CASTPRGRMNTEAFF
TRBD1	TRBV5-6	TRBJ1-2	NA	TGTGCCAGCTCCGGTCAGGGGGAAGACTATGGCTACACCTTC	CASSGQGEDYGYTF
NA	TRBV7-8	TRBJ1-5	NA	TGTGCCAGCAGCCCCCAAGGACGTCAGCCCCAGCATTTT	CASSPQGRQPQHF
TRBD1	TRBV15	TRBJ2-1	NA	TGTGCCACCAGCAGAGATAGGGGACAGGGGAGAGACAATGAGCAGTTCTTC	CATSRDRGQGRDNEQFF
NA	TRBV4-3	TRBJ1-4	NA	TGCGCCAGCAGCCGTAGGGGCGCAACTAATGAAAAACTGTTTTTT	CASSRRGATNEKLFF
NA	TRBV12-3/TRBV12-4	TRBJ1-2	NA	TGTGCCAGCAGCCGTGGTCCTAACTATGGCTACACCTTC	CASSRGPNYGYTF
NA	TRBV27	TRBJ2-3	NA	TGTGCCAGCAGACTACAGGGTGGCACAGATACGCAGTATTTT	CASRLQGGTDTQYF
TRBD1	TRBV24-1	TRBJ2-5	NA	TGTGCCACCAGTGATTCCCGACAGGGGGTTCAGACCCAGTACTTC	CATSDSRQGVQTQYF
TRBD1	TRBV30	TRBJ2-2	once	TGTGCCTGGAGATCCACAGGGGTGGCCGGGGAGCTGTTTTTT	CAWRSTGVAGELFF
NA	TRBV19	TRBJ1-6	NA	TGTGCCAGTAGTAGCACAATGTCCGGGACTGCTTATAATTCACCCCTCCACTTT	CASSSTMSGTAYNSPLHF
NA	TRBV6-5	TRBJ1-1	NA	TGTGCCAGCAGTTACTCGTTTACGAGGGGCGAAGCTTTCTTT	CASSYSFTRGEAFF
TRBD1	TRBV19	TRBJ1-3	NA	TGTGCCAGTAGTAATATCAGGACAGGCGAAGAAAGAAGAAACACCATATATTTT	CASSNIRTGEERRNTIYF
TRBD2	TRBV6-5	TRBJ2-1	NA	TGTGCCAGCAGTTACCTAGCGGGGGGGGCCTACAATGAGCAGTTCTTC	CASSYLAGGAYNEQFF
TRBD1	TRBV18	TRBJ2-7	NA	TGTGCCAGCTCACCGCAGGGGGCGAACGAGCAGTACTTC	CASSPQGANEQYF
NA	TRBV6-5	TRBJ2-3	few	TGTGCCAGCAGTTACTATGGGAAAAGCACAGATACGCAGTATTTT	CASSYYGKSTDTQYF
NA	TRBV5-4	TRBJ2-7	NA	TGTGCCAGCAGCCTCCGAGGGAGAACCTACGAGCAGTACTTC	CASSLRGRTYEQYF
TRBD1	TRBV6-5	TRBJ2-7	few	TGTGCCAGCTCCGAGACAGGGGACGAGCAGTACTTC	CASSETGDEQYF
NA	TRBV7-5	TRBJ1-4	NA	TGTGCCAGAAGCTTGTGGCGTACCACCCCCACTAATGAAAAACTGTTTTTT	CARSLWRTTPTNEKLFF
NA	TRBV10-3	TRBJ1-5	NA	TGTGCCATCAGTGAGTCAGCAAGTCAGCCCCAGCATTTT	CAISESASQPQHF
NA	TRBV19	TRBJ2-1	NA	TGTGCCAGTAGTATGGCGGGGAGCTCCTACAATGAGCAGTTCTTC	CASSMAGSSYNEQFF
TRBD1	TRBV6-5	TRBJ1-3	NA	TGTGCCAGCAGCTCAGGGGGCCGCTCTGGAAACACCATATATTTT	CASSSGGRSGNTIYF
TRBD1	TRBV6-5	TRBJ2-7	NA	TGTGCCAGCACAGACAGGGCTTACGAGCAGTACTTC	CASTDRAYEQYF
NA	TRBV6-6	TRBJ2-1	once	TGTGCCAGCAGTGACCGGGGAAATGAGCAGTTCTTC	CASSDRGNEQFF
NA	TRBV9	TRBJ2-1	NA	TGTGCCAGCAGCGTGGGGGCTAGCTCCTACAATGAGCAGTTCTTC	CASSVGASSYNEQFF
NA	TRBV30	TRBJ1-6	NA	TGTGCCTGTAACTTGGAAGGTGGTCCAGGGGATTCACCCCTCCACTTT	CACNLEGGPGDSPLHF
TRBD2	TRBV13	TRBJ2-1	NA	TGTGCCAGCAGCTTAGGCCTATCCCCTAGCGGGAGTCAAGAGCAGTTCTTC	CASSLGLSPSGSQEQFF
NA	TRBV12-3/TRBV12-4	TRBJ1-2	NA	TGTGCCAGCAGTTTAGGGGGATTTGGCTACACCTTC	CASSLGGFGYTF
NA	TRBV29-1	TRBJ2-1	NA	TGCAGCGTTGACAGCTCCTACAATGAGCAGTTCTTC	CSVDSSYNEQFF
NA	TRBV7-2	TRBJ2-7	NA	TGTGCCAGCAGCTTTGGACCGGCGTCGCGAGAGCAGTACTTC	CASSFGPASREQYF
NA	TRBV5-6	TRBJ1-5	NA	TGTGCCAGCAGCTTGTCTAAGGGTCTCAATCAGCCCCAGCATTTT	CASSLSKGLNQPQHF
TRBD1	TRBV12-5	TRBJ1-4	NA	TGTGCTAGTGGTCCGGGGACAGGGAGGAGAGGGGCTAATGAAAAACTGTTTTTT	CASGPGTGRRGANEKLFF
TRBD2	TRBV7-2	TRBJ2-4	NA	TGTGCCAGCAGCCCGGTCAGGGCGGGGGGGCCCTCAGCCAAAAACATTCAGTACTTC	CASSPVRAGGPSAKNIQYF
TRBD2	TRBV5-1	TRBJ2-1	NA	TGCGCCAGCAGCAGATGGACTAGCGGATACAATGAGCAGTTCTTC	CASSRWTSGYNEQFF
NA	TRBV30	TRBJ1-6	NA	TGTGCCTGGAGTGGAGAGGGGTCCTATAATTCACCCCTCCACTTT	CAWSGEGSYNSPLHF
TRBD2	TRBV2	TRBJ2-3	few	TGTGCCAGCAACCGGGACTATAGCACAGATACGCAGTATTTT	CASNRDYSTDTQYF
NA	TRBV27	TRBJ1-1	NA	TGTGCCAGCAGTCGCCCCGGGACAAAGAACACTGAAGCTTTCTTT	CASSRPGTKNTEAFF
NA	TRBV7-6	TRBJ2-7	NA	TGTGCCAGCAGCCTGACTGCGCCACCCCCGGCCGAGCAGTACTTC	CASSLTAPPPAEQYF
NA	TRBV5-1	TRBJ2-1	NA	TGCGCCAGCAGCTTGGCAGGCGAATACCAGCAGTTCTTC	CASSLAGEYQQFF
NA	TRBV7-8	TRBJ1-2	NA	TGTGCCAGCAGCTTATTTCCCCAGGGCTTTGACTATGGCTACACCTTC	CASSLFPQGFDYGYTF
NA	TRBV7-2	TRBJ1-2	few	TGTGCCAGCAGCCCCGGAGGTTTAAACTATGGCTACACCTTC	CASSPGGLNYGYTF
NA	TRBV11-2	TRBJ1-4	NA	TGTGCCAGCAGCTATCAGGGCCCGCCTAATGAAAAACTGTTTTTT	CASSYQGPPNEKLFF
TRBD2	TRBV27	TRBJ2-5	NA	TGTGCCAGCATCCCTAGCGGGGGGGCCACCGAGACCCAGTACTTC	CASIPSGGATETQYF
NA	TRBV5-6	TRBJ2-3	NA	TGTGCCAGCAGACACCGCCTCCACACAGATACGCAGTATTTT	CASRHRLHTDTQYF
NA	TRBV18	TRBJ1-2	NA	TGTGCCAGCTCACTCGCTTTGGACGGATATGGCTACACCTTC	CASSLALDGYGYTF
TRBD1	TRBV19	TRBJ1-2	once	TGTGCCACTCGGACAGGGTTGGACTACACCTTC	CATRTGLDYTF
NA	TRBV9	TRBJ1-6	NA	TGTGCCAGCAGCGTAGGCGGGGGGACGAGGGGCTCACCCCTCCACTTT	CASSVGGGTRGSPLHF
NA	TRBV4-1	TRBJ1-4	NA	TGCGCCAGCAGCCAAGATGGAGGGTTGAGGAATGAAAAACTGTTTTTT	CASSQDGGLRNEKLFF
TRBD2	TRBV4-1	TRBJ2-1	NA	TGCGCCAGCAGCCCGACGCTAGCGGTTGAGCAGTTCTTC	CASSPTLAVEQFF
NA	TRBV5-5	TRBJ2-1	NA	TGTGCCAGCAGCTTGGTTGGGACTTCTCCGGAGCAGTTCTTC	CASSLVGTSPEQFF
NA	TRBV7-3	TRBJ2-3	NA	TGTGCCAGCAGCTCCTGGGGCGATACGCAGTATTTT	CASSSWGDTQYF
TRBD2	TRBV11-2	TRBJ2-3	NA	TGTGCCAGCAGCCCCGGGGTAGCGGGGGTGCCGGGCACAGATACGCAGTATTTT	CASSPGVAGVPGTDTQYF